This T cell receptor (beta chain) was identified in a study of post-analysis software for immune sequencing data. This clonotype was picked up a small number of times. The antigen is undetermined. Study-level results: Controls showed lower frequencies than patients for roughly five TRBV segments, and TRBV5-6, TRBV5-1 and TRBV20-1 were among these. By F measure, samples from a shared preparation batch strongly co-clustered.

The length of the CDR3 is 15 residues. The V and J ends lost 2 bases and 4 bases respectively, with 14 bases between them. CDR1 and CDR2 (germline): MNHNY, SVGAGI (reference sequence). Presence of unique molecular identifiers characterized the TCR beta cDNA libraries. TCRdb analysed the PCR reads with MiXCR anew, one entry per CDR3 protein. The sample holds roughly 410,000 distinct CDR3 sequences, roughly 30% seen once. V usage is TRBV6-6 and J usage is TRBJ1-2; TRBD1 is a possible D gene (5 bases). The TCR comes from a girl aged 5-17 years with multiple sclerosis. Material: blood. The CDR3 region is CASSYRPGLGYGYTF. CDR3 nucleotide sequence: TGTGCCAGCAGTTACCGGCCAGGGCTAGGCTATGGCTACACCTTC.